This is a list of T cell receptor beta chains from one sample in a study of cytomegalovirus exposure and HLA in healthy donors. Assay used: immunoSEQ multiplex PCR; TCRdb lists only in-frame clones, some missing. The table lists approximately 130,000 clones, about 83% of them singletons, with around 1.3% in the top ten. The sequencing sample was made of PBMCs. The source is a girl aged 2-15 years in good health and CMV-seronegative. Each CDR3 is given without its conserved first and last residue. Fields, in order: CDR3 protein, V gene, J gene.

CDR3 protein: ASSLPPGQRDGYT
V gene: TRBV19
J gene: TRBJ1-2

CDR3 protein: ASSDGPYEQY
V gene: TRBV25-1
J gene: TRBJ2-7

CDR3 protein: ASSPGQGFNEQF
V gene: TRBV5-1
J gene: TRBJ2-1

CDR3 protein: ASSRASGSSKSYEQY
V gene: TRBV7-9
J gene: TRBJ2-7

CDR3 protein: ASSESVHYGYT
V gene: TRBV6-1
J gene: TRBJ1-2

CDR3 protein: ASSLLPGLNQPQH
V gene: TRBV27
J gene: TRBJ1-5

CDR3 protein: ASSPQTGGIGETQY
V gene: TRBV19
J gene: TRBJ2-5

CDR3 protein: ASSLKTGLTGELF
V gene: TRBV6-5
J gene: TRBJ2-2

CDR3 protein: ASTRLAGAPETQY
V gene: TRBV14
J gene: TRBJ2-5

CDR3 protein: ASRLNTGELF
V gene: TRBV7-3
J gene: TRBJ2-2

CDR3 protein: ASSPIRGLGYNEQF
V gene: TRBV27
J gene: TRBJ2-1

CDR3 protein: ASSQVFDRDRYGYT
V gene: TRBV4-3
J gene: TRBJ1-2

CDR3 protein: ASSPMGLLSGNTIY
V gene: TRBV18
J gene: TRBJ1-3

CDR3 protein: ASSSPQAETQY
V gene: TRBV5-1
J gene: TRBJ2-5

CDR3 protein: ASSLSRMNTEAF
V gene: TRBV5-8
J gene: TRBJ1-1

CDR3 protein: ASSHNSGGAREQF
V gene: TRBV4-2
J gene: TRBJ2-1

CDR3 protein: ASSKLQRQGSSTDTQY
V gene: TRBV2
J gene: TRBJ2-3